This T cell receptor beta chain came from a study of T cell clones after liver transplantation (dated by TCRdb to 2018 to 2020). About the study as a whole: The samples were obtained from ITN030ST, a randomized trial that attempted immunosuppression withdrawal within 2 years after liver transplantation. Donor-reactive T cell clones were identified by TCRbeta sequencing after a pre-transplant mixed lymphocyte reaction and then tracked in post-transplant blood. Third party-reactive TCRbeta sequences from pre-transplant MLRs were also identified as an antigen-independent comparator for donor-reactive sequences. Of the eight recipients, a few were HCV-positive, while the remaining recipients had been transplanted for non-autoimmune, non-viral indications. Subjects received no induction therapy and standard immunosuppression until randomization at 12-24 months post-transplant. To count as tolerant, a recipient had to stay completely off immunosuppression for at least one year without liver enzymes climbing beyond twice the upper limit of normal. Blood samples were collected pre-transplant, pre-randomization before withdrawal, and post-randomization after either full withdrawal or failed withdrawal. The study cohort included 8 liver transplant recipients, of whom 3 were classified as tolerant and 5 as non-tolerant.

Thawed unstimulated PBMCs were stained for CD3, CD4 and CD8 and FACS-sorted into CD3+CD4+ and CD3+CD8+ populations. Each of the 8 studied subjects was randomized to immunosuppression withdrawal. Genomic DNA was isolated with the Qiagen DNeasy Blood and Tissue Kit. High-throughput TCRbeta CDR3 sequencing of frozen genomic DNA was performed by immunoSEQ, including PCR amplification, mapping, bias correction and internal controls. Per the authors' processing: Only productive rearrangements were retained, with each unique TCRbeta sequence defined by its CDR3 nucleotide sequence together with its V and J gene. For classification of a sequence as donor-reactive, at least 5-fold expansion in CFSE-low cells relative to unstimulated pre-transplant cells and a frequency of at least 0.01% were required. Per-subject minimum frequency thresholds, based on the lowest-template unstimulated sample, ensured at least 90% detection power. Jensen-Shannon divergence between the top 1000 TCRbeta sequences after and before transplant was used to measure repertoire turnover. Two-sided Fisher's exact tests were used to test for changes in how often donor-reactive sequences were detected. TCRdb limited this immuneACCESS table to in-frame rearrangements with V and J called. A share of clones is missing; checked studies link under half to unresolved V genes, and the rest is unexplained. D and trimming were read from the DNA, whereas the V and J calls and clone size are those reported in that table. Recorded for this sample are tens of thousands of clones; just over 85% of them occurred a single time. The top ten clonotypes cover 2% to 2.5% of the sample.

Comments on this clone: Its antigen target is currently unknown. Per-nucleotide qualities are absent, and no much larger clonotype sits a single base away.

Including the terminal cysteine and phenylalanine, the CDR3 comprises 15 residues. Only the CDR3 portion is preserved as DNA: 45 bases, with reading frame beginning at the first base. The germline V gene encodes CDR1 MNHEY and CDR2 SVGAGI. The V end gives up 6 bases and the J end 7 bases, leaving 6 bases in the junction not matched to a gene. The research as a whole found: Low numbers of available donor cells limited the measurable donor-reactive repertoire in a couple of subjects. In most of the 8 subjects, circulating donor-reactive CD4 TCRbeta sequences decreased significantly after transplant, regardless of tolerance or HCV status. The conclusions were considered preliminary, being limited by small, heterogeneous patient numbers and non-standardized post-transplant time points. Once repertoire turnover was taken into account, donor-reactive detection showed a significant reduction for CD4 in 7 of 8 subjects and for CD8 in 8 of 8. Because allograft tissue specimens were not available, migration of donor-reactive T cells into the graft, rather than deletion, may have occurred. Donor-reactive sequences declined more than third party-reactive ones, suggesting partial antigen-specific deletion unrelated to withdrawal success.

This sequence was found in a human patient who received a liver transplant. Once a transplant has taken place, some T cells may be donor derived. The source material was CD4+ T cells from blood, sampled 24 months after liver transplant. The receptor chain draws on TRBV6-5 and TRBJ1-4; 12 central bases correspond to TRBD1. The DNA is as follows: TGTGCCAGCAGCCCGGGACAGGGGGCGGGTGAAAAACTGTTTTTT. It codes for CASSPGQGAGEKLFF.